This T cell receptor (beta chain) derives from a study of technical replicates of blood from a few donors. Germline V lookup: CDR1 MNHEY, CDR2 SMNVEV (reference sequence). The CDR3 is 17 residues long. After removal of 6 bases from V and 3 bases from J, the junction contained 14 bases not matched to a gene. This clone is deemed medium-sized. Clones were read by immunoSEQ multiplex PCR, and TCRdb kept only the in-frame ones, dropping some. Among around 60,000 clones listed, 80% to 95% were seen once. Sequencing was done on a sample of PBMCs. V and J are TRBV27 and TRBJ2-1, with TRBD2 matching 7 bases. The sequence derives from a human donor in good health. Some clones in this sample may be carry-over from other donors' samples. In DNA form, the CDR3 reads TGTGCCAGCAGCCAAGGGAGGAAGGTAGCGGGCTACAATGAGCAGTTCTTC. This encodes CASSQGRKVAGYNEQFF.